These 18 T cell receptor beta chains were all obtained from the same sample, sequenced in a study of shared T cell receptors in the human thymus. Data came from immunoSEQ multiplex PCR; TCRdb stores just in-frame clones and leaves some out. The data contain about 730,000 clones, 70% to 90% of them singletons. These data were likewise used in another study, on human thymus T cells.

The specimen sequenced was thymocytes. These receptors were collected from a girl younger than two with a congenital heart defect.

The genes are TRBV6-1 and TRBJ1-3, with D possibly being TRBD1 (5 bases). Per the germline V gene, CDR1 is MNHNS and CDR2 is SASEGT. V was cut by 6 bases and J by 0 bases, with 9 bases left in between. The CDR3 is 14 residues long. CDR3 sequence reads: CASSRQISGNTIYF. The CDR3 nucleotides are TGTGCCAGCAGCAGACAGATCTCTGGAAACACCATATATTTT.

The chain is built from TRBV14 and TRBJ2-3; D remains unclear. This CDR3 is 16 amino acids long. The ends were cut back, 0 bases at V and 0 bases at J, with 10 bases in the middle. The germline V gene has CDR1 SGHDN and CDR2 FVKESK. CDR3 sequence reads: CASSQDWQYSTDTQYF. The CDR3 DNA is TGTGCCAGCAGCCAAGATTGGCAGTATAGCACAGATACGCAGTATTTT.

The genes are TRBV7-8 and TRBJ1-5; D is uncertain. The germline V and J ends were trimmed by 2 bases and 7 bases, with 21 bases remaining between them. The CDR3 is made up of 17 amino acids. Germline loops: CDR1 SGHVS, CDR2 FQNEAQ. CDR3 loop: CASSLCGSGGAQQPQHF. CDR3 coding DNA: TGTGCCAGCAGCTTATGCGGGTCGGGCGGCGCACAACAGCCCCAGCATTTT. Full variable domain (remainder filled in from reference TRBV7-8 and TRBJ1-5): GAGVSQSPRYKVAKRGQDVALRCDPISGHVSLFWYQQALGQGPEFLTYFQNEAQLDKSGLPSDRFFAERPEGSVSTLKIQRTQQEDSAVYLCASSLCGSGGAQQPQHFGDGTRLSIL.

V is TRBV5-4 and J is TRBJ2-7; 7 bases line up with TRBD2. CDR1 is SGHNT and CDR2 is YYREEE in the germline V gene (reference sequence). Germline trimming cut 0 bases from V and 0 bases from J; bases unmatched to any gene: 6. This CDR3 has 16 amino acids. The CDR3 nucleotides read TGTGCCAGCAGCTTGGAAGTGGGGGGGAGCTCCTACGAGCAGTACTTC. It is translated as CASSLEVGGSSYEQYF.

This clone was seen a single time. The chain carries TRBV6-5 and TRBJ1-2, with D possibly TRBD1 on 5 matching bases. Trimming took 5 bases from V and 4 from J, leaving 14 bases between them. The germline CDR1 and CDR2 sequences are MNHEY and SVGAGI. The CDR3 length is 14 residues. CDR3 in DNA: TGTGCCAGCAGTGAGCCGGGGGTGGGCTATGGCTACACCTTC. This codes for CASSEPGVGYGYTF.

The J gene is TRBJ1-2, the V gene TRBV9, with TRBD1 identical over 8 bases. The CDR3 spans 15 residues. V shed 4 bases and J 3 bases; nucleotides not matched to a gene: 8. Germline-derived CDR1 and CDR2 are SGDLS and YYNGEE. CDR3 in DNA: TGTGCCAGCAGCTACGGACAGGGAAGGCACTATGGCTACACCTTC. It codes for CASSYGQGRHYGYTF.

This sequence joins TRBV19 and TRBJ2-4, with TRBD2 as a possible D gene (5 bases). The CDR3 loop spans 15 amino acids. V was shortened by 3 bases and J by 0 bases, with 9 bases between the two germline ends. Per the germline V gene, CDR1 is LNHDA and CDR2 is SQIVND (reference sequence). CDR3 sequence reads: CASSIRDVAKNIQYF. CDR3 bases: TGTGCCAGTAGTATTCGGGATGTAGCCAAAAACATTCAGTACTTC.

The chain joins TRBV27 to TRBJ1-2; 10 positions agree with TRBD1. The CDR3 loop spans 14 amino acids. Germline CDR1 and CDR2: MNHEY and SMNVEV (reference sequence). J lost 7 bases, V lost 10 bases, and 12 bases had no gene match. In nucleotides, the CDR3 is TGTGCCACCATGACCGGGACAGGGGATTCTGGCTACACCTTC. Translating it yields CATMTGTGDSGYTF.

Here the CDR3 reads CAIRIARGMNTEAFF. CDR3 DNA sequence: TGTGCCATCAGAATCGCCAGGGGAATGAACACTGAAGCTTTCTTT. J is TRBJ1-1 and V is TRBV10-3; D perhaps matches TRBD1 (6 bases). Germline CDR1 reads ENHRY; CDR2 reads SYGVKD. V gave up 6 bases and J gave up 0 bases, with 14 bases separating them. The CDR3 is 15 residues long.

The genes are TRBV15 and TRBJ2-5; D might be TRBD1 (5 bases). The closer fit of TRBJ2-7 to the DNA end suggests the J call may be wrong. This CDR3 contains 14 residues. Germline values: CDR1 LNHNV, CDR2 YYDKDF (reference sequence). This chain's CDR3 is CATSSPGRAYEQYF. CDR3 DNA: TGTGCCACCAGCAGTCCGGGCAGGGCCTACGAGCAGTACTTC.

The chain has TRBV11-2 and TRBJ2-6, with D possibly matching TRBD2 (6 bases). Trimming cost V 5 bases and J 2 bases, with 22 bases left between them. The CDR3 loop spans 19 amino acids. CDR1 and CDR2 (germline): SGHAT, FQNNGV. CDR3 in DNA: TGTGCCAGCAGCCGGACGGGACTCCAACCCCCCCCTGGGGCCAACGTCCTGACTTTC. Translating it yields CASSRTGLQPPPGANVLTF.

V and J are TRBV2 and TRBJ1-1; TRBD1 aligns across 8 bases. Germline CDR1 and CDR2: SNHLY and FYNNEI. V dropped 8 bases and J dropped 6; count of bases not matched to a gene: 5. The CDR3 spans 12 residues. CDR3 sequence reads: CASSGGIAEAFF. Here the CDR3 DNA reads TGTGCCAGCTCAGGGGGCATCGCTGAAGCTTTCTTT.

The gene calls are TRBV19 and TRBJ1-2; 7 nucleotides match TRBD1. The CDR3 consists of 13 residues. V lost 9 bases, J lost 4 bases, and 8 bases stayed unmatched. Germline V lookup: CDR1 LNHDA, CDR2 SQIVND (reference sequence). The CDR3 protein is CASGTALPYGYTF. The DNA of the CDR3 is TGTGCCAGCGGGACAGCCCTTCCCTATGGCTACACCTTC.

The rearrangement joins TRBV9 to TRBJ2-5; 13 bases agree with TRBD2. The V gene's germline CDR1 is SGDLS and CDR2 YYNGEE. The CDR3 has 17 residues. The V gene end was trimmed by 0 bases and the J gene end by 4 bases; junction bases not matched to a gene: 6. CDR3 residues: CASSVASRLAGGETQYF. CDR3 bases: TGTGCCAGCAGCGTAGCTTCACGACTAGCGGGGGGAGAGACCCAGTACTTC.

This clone is a singleton in its sample. The chain uses TRBV4-3 and TRBJ2-2; tentatively, D is TRBD2 (7 bases). Germline V CDR1 and CDR2: LGHNA, YSLEER. The length of the CDR3 is 18 residues. V was trimmed by 3 bases and J by 5 bases, leaving 22 bases between them. The CDR3 nucleotides are TGCGCCAGCAGCCACGTCCCGCGACGGGGGGCGGTAACCGGGGAGCTGTTTTTT. Its protein product is CASSHVPRRGAVTGELFF.

This clone occurred once. The chain carries TRBV14 and TRBJ1-2, with D maybe TRBD1 (5 bases). CDR3 length: 14 residues. The germline V gene encodes CDR1 SGHDN and CDR2 FVKESK. V was clipped by 0 bases and J by 8 bases, with 13 bases between them. The CDR3, as DNA: TGTGCCAGCAGCCAAGATAGGGGCAATAACGGCTACACCTTC. Residues: CASSQDRGNNGYTF.

Comments on this clone: The sample contains more than one DNA sequence encoding this CDR3. The chain recombines TRBV9 with TRBJ2-7; 7 bases map to TRBD1. Trimming took 2 bases from V and 1 from J; bases not matched to a gene: 3. Germline lookup yields CDR1 SGDLS and CDR2 YYNGEE. CDR3 length equals 14 residues. Here the CDR3 DNA reads TGTGCCAGCAGCGTCGGGACAGTTTCCTACGAGCAGTACTTC. Translating gives CASSVGTVSYEQYF.

This rearrangement joins TRBV5-6 to TRBJ1-2; D is undetermined. This CDR3 region has 15 residues. V was shortened by 2 bases and J by 0 bases, with 11 bases between the two germline ends. Germline loops: CDR1 SGHDT, CDR2 YYEEEE. This CDR3 reads CASSFRETANYGYTF. The CDR3 nucleotides read TGTGCCAGCAGCTTTCGGGAGACGGCTAACTATGGCTACACCTTC.